A selection of T cell receptor beta chains follows, all from one sample in a study of radiation and T cells in renal cell carcinoma. The method was immunoSEQ multiplex PCR; TCRdb's version includes in-frame clones alone and lacks a portion of them. The table records some 150,000 clones, around four fifths of them present only once. Sequencing used blood, obtained from a patient whose treatment included radiotherapy and nephrectomy. Receptor source: a woman aged 45 to 65 with renal cell carcinoma. The CDR3 runs from the conserved cysteine through the conserved F or W. The order of the fields is clone size, D gene, J gene, V gene, CDR3 DNA, CDR3 protein. D genes are given only for firm matches. Only part of the rows carry a size: once, few, many, or a class if the clone is expanded.

clone_size: NA
d_call: NA
j_call: TRBJ1-4
v_call: TRBV9
cdr3_nt: TGTGCCAGCAGCGTGGGGGACTCGGCGAAACTGTTTTTT
cdr3_aa: CASSVGDSAKLFF

clone_size: NA
d_call: TRBD1
j_call: TRBJ1-2
v_call: TRBV10-3
cdr3_nt: TGTGCCATCAGTGCCGGGACAGGGGGCGACTTCGAAGGCTACACCTTC
cdr3_aa: CAISAGTGGDFEGYTF

clone_size: NA
d_call: TRBD2
j_call: TRBJ2-1
v_call: TRBV27
cdr3_nt: TGTGCCAGCAGCCCCGGGACTAGCGGCTACAATGAGCAGTTCTTC
cdr3_aa: CASSPGTSGYNEQFF

clone_size: NA
d_call: TRBD2
j_call: TRBJ2-3
v_call: TRBV5-6
cdr3_nt: TGTGCCAGCAGCTTCCCGCGGGGGTATTCAGATACGCAGTATTTT
cdr3_aa: CASSFPRGYSDTQYF

clone_size: NA
d_call: NA
j_call: TRBJ2-3
v_call: TRBV4-3
cdr3_nt: TGCGCCAGCAGCCTGACCAGGGGTCCAGATACGCAGTATTTT
cdr3_aa: CASSLTRGPDTQYF

clone_size: NA
d_call: TRBD1
j_call: TRBJ2-7
v_call: TRBV7-9
cdr3_nt: TGTGCCAGCAGGAGCAGGACAGGGCAGGCCTACGAGCAGTACTTC
cdr3_aa: CASRSRTGQAYEQYF

clone_size: NA
d_call: NA
j_call: TRBJ1-1
v_call: TRBV7-2
cdr3_nt: TGTGCCAGTTCCTTGGAAGGGGCGATATCAACTGAAGCTTTCTTT
cdr3_aa: CASSLEGAISTEAFF

clone_size: NA
d_call: NA
j_call: TRBJ2-3
v_call: TRBV6-5
cdr3_nt: TGTGCCAGCAGTAGGAGCACAGATACGCAGTATTTT
cdr3_aa: CASSRSTDTQYF

clone_size: once
d_call: TRBD2
j_call: TRBJ2-7
v_call: TRBV4-3
cdr3_nt: TGCGCCAGCAGCCTCTCGACTAGCGCCTCCTACGAGCAGTACTTC
cdr3_aa: CASSLSTSASYEQYF

clone_size: NA
d_call: NA
j_call: TRBJ1-5
v_call: TRBV19
cdr3_nt: TGTGCCAGTAGTATCGCAAATAGCAATCAGCCCCAGCATTTT
cdr3_aa: CASSIANSNQPQHF

clone_size: NA
d_call: TRBD1
j_call: TRBJ1-1
v_call: TRBV5-1
cdr3_nt: TGCGCCAGCAGCTTGGATGGGACAGACAACCAAGCTTTCTTT
cdr3_aa: CASSLDGTDNQAFF

clone_size: NA
d_call: TRBD1
j_call: TRBJ1-1
v_call: TRBV7-2
cdr3_nt: TGTGCCAGCAGCTGGAGGGGGCAGGGGAACACTGAAGCTTTCTTT
cdr3_aa: CASSWRGQGNTEAFF